This TCR beta chain originates from a study of T-cell memory formation after mild COVID-19. Study-wide results and caveats: Pre-infection memory showed some responding clones, and this suggested that cross-reactive memory joined.

This clonotype was counted at least ten times. Its antigen is as yet unknown. This CDR3 has 13 amino acids. Trimming cost V 4 bases and J 3 bases, with 11 bases left between them. The germline CDR1 and CDR2 sequences are SGHRS and YFSETQ. The authors produced TCR alpha and TCR beta cDNA libraries with sample barcodes and UMIs by 5'RACE using constant-segment primers. TCRdb re-called the 5' RACE reads with MiXCR, one entry per CDR3 protein. Of 200,000 to 300,000 distinct CDR3 sequences listed, 15% are singletons. The receptor's source is an adult woman who had mild COVID-19 (a few samples of this study predate the infection). Cell type and time point are not known. This rearrangement joins TRBV5-1 to TRBJ2-7; D is undetermined. The specimen sequenced was PBMCs or a T cell subset sorted from them (not recorded which). CDR3 DNA: TGCGCCAGCAGCGCTTTGGAAAGCTACGAGCAGTACTTC. Amino acid sequence: CASSALESYEQYF.